These 16 T cell receptor beta chains share one sample of origin, sequenced in a study of identifying expanded T cells in peripheral blood. Data came from immunoSEQ multiplex PCR; TCRdb stores just in-frame clones and leaves some out. Of 100,000 or so clones listed, 85% to 90% are singletons. Sequencing used blood. The receptors shown here come from a person aged 18-70 years in good health.

This chain joins TRBV29-1 and TRBJ1-2, with D possibly matching TRBD1 (6 bases). Trimming took off 3 bases at V and 1 base at J, with 15 bases between the two ends. CDR3 size: 15 residues. CDR1 and CDR2 (germline): SQVTM, ANQGSEA. The CDR3 sequence is CSVDGPGVLNYGYTF. Here the CDR3 DNA reads TGCAGCGTTGATGGTCCAGGGGTCCTTAACTATGGCTACACCTTC.

The chain joins TRBV18 to TRBJ2-1; TRBD2 might be the D (5 bases). V was clipped by 6 bases and J by 7 bases, with 16 bases between them. Germline CDR1 is KGHSH and CDR2 is LQKENI. This CDR3 has 14 amino acids. DNA of the CDR3: TGTGCCAGCTCTCCAGGACTCCTAGTAAATGAGCAGTTCTTC. Its protein is CASSPGLLVNEQFF.

The V call is TRBV6-5, the J call TRBJ2-5, with TRBD2 identical over 7 bases. The CDR3 covers 13 residues. Germline CDR1 and CDR2: MNHEY and SVGAGI. The V segment lost 6 bases and the J segment 6 bases; nucleotides outside the gene matches: 7. Written as DNA, the CDR3 is TGTGCCAGCAGCCGGACTAGTAGTCAGACCCAGTACTTC. This encodes CASSRTSSQTQYF.

As concerns this clone: One end of the junction is discordant with germline, which a read error may explain. The V gene is TRBV6-1, the J gene TRBJ2-7, with 8 nucleotides matching TRBD1. The CDR3 runs to 14 residues. Germline values: CDR1 MNHNS, CDR2 SASEGT. The DNA of the CDR3 is TGTGCCAGCAGTGAAAGGGGGACAGGAGATGGTCAGGACTTC. Its protein is CASSERGTGDGQDF.

The gene calls are TRBV7-7 and TRBJ2-5; possibly TRBD2 for D (6 bases). This CDR3 has 14 residues. Trimming shortened V by 5 bases and J by 4 bases, and 14 bases separated the two germline ends. Germline CDR1 and CDR2: SSHAT and FNYEAQ (reference sequence). As DNA, the CDR3 is TGTGCCAGCAGCCGCGGACTAACGTTAGAGACCCAGTACTTC. Translated: CASSRGLTLETQYF.

The chain uses TRBV6-5 and TRBJ2-7; D is possibly TRBD2 (5 bases). V was pared by 4 bases and J by 1 base, with 11 bases between. This CDR3 comprises 14 residues. Germline V gives CDR1 MNHEY, CDR2 SVGAGI. The CDR3 protein is CASSFGRTSYEQYF. CDR3 DNA: TGTGCCAGCAGTTTTGGCAGGACTTCCTACGAGCAGTACTTC.

This clone was found a few times. J is TRBJ2-7 and V is TRBV19; tentative D call: TRBD1 (5 bases). CDR1 LNHDA and CDR2 SQIVND come from the germline V gene (reference sequence). V dropped 1 base and J dropped 7 bases, with 5 bases sitting between them. CDR3 length equals 11 residues. DNA for the CDR3: TGTGCCAGTAGTATAGGGACAGAGCAGTACTTC. The encoded protein is CASSIGTEQYF. Full variable domain (missing parts from reference TRBV19 and TRBJ2-7): DGGITQSPKYLFRKEGQNVTLSCEQNLNHDAMYWYRQDPGQGLRLIYYSQIVNDFQKGDIAEGYSVSREKKESFPLTVTSAQKNPTAFYLCASSIGTEQYFGPGTRLTVT.

The chain recombines TRBV2 with TRBJ2-5; 7 nucleotides agree with TRBD2. The junction had 16 bases not matched to a gene; V was cut back by 6 bases and J by 9 bases. CDR3 length equals 15 residues. The germline V gene encodes CDR1 SNHLY and CDR2 FYNNEI. The CDR3 bases are TGTGCCAGCAGCGGGGACTATTTAATAAGAAAGGCCCAGTACTTC. Its translation: CASSGDYLIRKAQYF.

This rearrangement joins TRBV19 to TRBJ2-5; 8 nucleotides match TRBD2. The V and J ends lost 6 bases and 4 bases, in that order; junction bases with no gene match: 13. The V gene's germline CDR1 is LNHDA and CDR2 SQIVND (reference sequence). This CDR3 is built from 16 residues. In DNA form, the CDR3 reads TGTGCCAGTAGGGGAGCGGGGGATACCTGGAGAGAGACCCAGTACTTC. Translated, it gives CASRGAGDTWRETQYF.

The CDR3 DNA reads TGTGCCAGCAGTCAAACGAGGTACGAGCAGTACTTC. Amino acid sequence: CASSQTRYEQYF. The chain combines TRBV6-5 with TRBJ2-7; D ambiguous. The CDR3 is 12 amino acids. Germline CDR1 and CDR2: MNHEY and SVGAGI. The V and J ends lost 5 bases and 4 bases respectively, with 9 bases between them.

The chain has TRBV25-1 and TRBJ2-2; tentatively, D is TRBD1 (6 bases). Germline loops: CDR1 MGHDK, CDR2 SYGVNS. Trimming pared 3 bases from V and 5 bases from J, leaving 22 bases between. CDR3 size: 18 residues. The CDR3 sequence is CASSDLSGAYRGTGELFF. The CDR3 region has the DNA TGTGCCAGCAGTGATCTGTCAGGGGCTTATCGAGGAACCGGGGAGCTGTTTTTT.

V and J are TRBV10-3 and TRBJ1-5; weak D call: TRBD1 (6 bases). Trimming took 0 bases from V and 4 from J, leaving 13 bases between them. Germline V gives CDR1 ENHRY, CDR2 SYGVKD. The CDR3 runs to 16 residues. Here the CDR3 DNA reads TGTGCCATCAGTGAGTCCTTGGCACAGGGAAATCAGCCCCAGCATTTT. Its protein product is CAISESLAQGNQPQHF.

A remark on this clone: Additional DNA sequences in this sample encode the identical CDR3. The genes are TRBV6-1 and TRBJ2-7; tentative D call: TRBD1 (5 bases). This CDR3 region has 14 residues. V dropped 7 bases and J dropped 4 bases, with 17 bases sitting between them. Germline CDR1 reads MNHNS; CDR2 reads SASEGT. The CDR3 here is CASTDAGYFYEQYF. For the CDR3, the DNA is TGTGCCAGCACCGACGCAGGGTATTTTTACGAGCAGTACTTC.

The V gene is TRBV29-1, the J gene TRBJ2-2; the match to TRBD2 covers 10 bases. Germline V gives CDR1 SQVTM, CDR2 ANQGSEA. The CDR3 has 14 residues. Trimming removed 7 bases from V and 2 bases from J; junction bases left unmatched: 4. The CDR3 here is CSASGGDNTGELFF. CDR3 DNA sequence: TGCAGCGCAAGCGGGGGGGACAACACCGGGGAGCTGTTTTTT.

This clone was recorded only once. The rearrangement links TRBV7-9 to TRBJ2-7; D may match TRBD1 or TRBD2 (5 bases each). Germline-derived CDR1 and CDR2 are SEHNR and FQNEAQ (reference sequence). V was clipped by 5 bases and J by 3 bases, with 14 bases between them. CDR3 length: 14 amino acids. CDR3 bases: TGTGCCAGCAGCCCGGACACAGGAGGCTACGAGCAGTACTTC. Its translation: CASSPDTGGYEQYF.

This rearrangement joins TRBV4-3 to TRBJ2-5; tentative D call: TRBD1 (5 bases). The germline V and J ends were trimmed by 0 bases and 5 bases, with 10 bases remaining between them. The germline V gene has CDR1 LGHNA and CDR2 YSLEER. This CDR3 comprises 14 residues. For the CDR3, the DNA is TGCGCCAGCAGCCAAGATGAAGGGGTTGAGACCCAGTACTTC. This gives the protein CASSQDEGVETQYF.